These T cell receptor beta chains were read from a single sample in a study of post-analysis software for immune sequencing data. Each CDR3 protein is one row after TCRdb ran MiXCR on the PCR reads. The table lists about 770,000 distinct CDR3 sequences, about 43% of them singletons. Material for sequencing was blood. These receptors were collected from a girl aged 10 to 17 with multiple sclerosis. The CDR3 runs from the conserved cysteine through the conserved F or W. Each record gives: V gene, clone size, J gene, D gene, CDR3 DNA, CDR3 protein. A D gene is named only where the DNA matches it firmly. Clone size appears in some rows only: once, few, many, or a class for an expanded clone.

TRBV7-6	few	TRBJ2-5	TRBD2	TGTGCCAGCAGCTTAGCGGTGGCTAGCGGGAGAGAGACCCAGTACTTC	CASSLAVASGRETQYF
TRBV6-1	many	TRBJ2-3	-	TGTGCCAGCAGTGACGCACTCCTCACAGATACGCAGTATTTT	CASSDALLTDTQYF
TRBV20-1	-	TRBJ2-7	-	TGCAGTGCTAGAGATGAACTAGTGTACTACGAGCAGTACTTC	CSARDELVYYEQYF
TRBV24-1	few	TRBJ2-3	-	TGTGCCACCAGTGCTAGTAGCGGTTGGGCAGATACGCAGTATTTT	CATSASSGWADTQYF
TRBV29-1	-	TRBJ2-7	TRBD1	TGCAGCTACTCCCACAGGGGGCGCGAGCAGTACTTC	CSYSHRGREQYF
TRBV2	few	TRBJ2-7	-	TGTGCCAGCACTCCGGGCCCTAGCCTCTACGAGCAGTACTTC	CASTPGPSLYEQYF
TRBV5-6	-	TRBJ2-7	TRBD2	TGTGCCAGCAGGTCCAGCGGGACCTCCTACGAGCAGTACTTC	CASRSSGTSYEQYF
TRBV2	few	TRBJ1-2	TRBD1	TGTGCCAGCAGTGAAGCCATGGACAGGGGTAGAAACTATGGCTACACCTTC	CASSEAMDRGRNYGYTF
TRBV11-3	once	TRBJ2-3	-	TGTGCCAGCACCCAGGGCACAGATACGCAGTATTTT	CASTQGTDTQYF
TRBV3-1	-	TRBJ2-7	TRBD2	TGTGCCAGCAGCCAACCCGGTAGGGATGCAGCGGGAGGCGAGCAGTACTTC	CASSQPGRDAAGGEQYF
TRBV4-1	few	TRBJ2-7	-	TGCGCCAGCAGCCAAAAGGAGCCAGGGTACGAGCAGTACTTC	CASSQKEPGYEQYF
TRBV6-5	many	TRBJ2-3	-	TGTGCCAGCAGTTACTCCCTATCCGGGTCCCATCATAGCACAGATACGCAGTATTTT	CASSYSLSGSHHSTDTQYF
TRBV7-8	-	TRBJ2-1	-	TGTGCCAGCAGCAACCTAGTTGTGGCCCCATACAATGAGCAGTTCTTC	CASSNLVVAPYNEQFF
TRBV10-3	-	TRBJ1-2	-	TGTGCCATCAGTGAGTCGGCAGACTATGGCTACACCTTC	CAISESADYGYTF
TRBV2	-	TRBJ2-5	TRBD2	TGTGCCAGCGCCAATTCACTAGCGGAGGGGAAGACCCAGTACTTC	CASANSLAEGKTQYF
TRBV9	-	TRBJ2-1	TRBD1	TGTGCCAGCAGCGGGGGACAGGGGGCTAATGAGCAGTTCTTC	CASSGGQGANEQFF
TRBV9	-	TRBJ2-7	-	TGTGCCAGCAGCGCTCGGGACACTAATTACGAGCAGTACTTC	CASSARDTNYEQYF
TRBV27	few	TRBJ2-3	-	TGTGCCAGCAGTCGTCCCCGCACAGATACGCAGTATTTT	CASSRPRTDTQYF
TRBV27	-	TRBJ2-1	TRBD2	TGTGCCAGCAGTTGGCGGGAGGGAAGGGAGCAGTTCTTC	CASSWREGREQFF
TRBV3-1	-	TRBJ2-5	TRBD2	TGTGCCAGCAGCCAAGGGGGGACTAGTCGGGAGACCCAGTACTTC	CASSQGGTSRETQYF
TRBV9	-	TRBJ1-1	-	TGTGCCAGCAGCGTAGGGGGCAGGGACCAGACTATTAACACTGAAGCTTTCTTT	CASSVGGRDQTINTEAFF
TRBV19	-	TRBJ2-3	TRBD1	TGTGCCTCCACGGACAGGGGGCTCACAGATACGCAGTATTTT	CASTDRGLTDTQYF
TRBV20-1	-	TRBJ2-5	TRBD1	TGCAGTGCTAGCGAGGGGGCGAGGGAGACCCAGTACTTC	CSASEGARETQYF
TRBV4-3	-	TRBJ2-7	TRBD2	TGCGCCAGCAGCCAAGATGGGGGACTAGCCTCCTACGAGCAGTACTTC	CASSQDGGLASYEQYF
TRBV6-6	-	TRBJ2-1	-	TGTGCCAGCAGTTACTCGGGGGGAACCTACAATGAGCAGTTCTTC	CASSYSGGTYNEQFF
TRBV7-2	-	TRBJ2-7	TRBD2	TGTGCCAGCAGACCGGCTAGCGGGAGTCGTGAGCAGTACTTC	CASRPASGSREQYF
TRBV20-1	-	TRBJ1-1	-	TGCAGTGCTAGAGATGGTGCACACACTGAAGCTTTCTTT	CSARDGAHTEAFF
TRBV12-3/TRBV12-4	-	TRBJ2-3	TRBD2	TGTGCCAGCAGCCGATATAGCGGGAGCACAGATACGCAGTATTTT	CASSRYSGSTDTQYF
TRBV7-9	few	TRBJ2-1	-	TGTGCCAGCAGCTCGGGGCCCACGTCTCCCAATGAGCAGTTCTTC	CASSSGPTSPNEQFF
TRBV29-1	-	TRBJ2-7	TRBD1	TGCAGCGTGGTAGGACAGGGATTTCACTCCGAGCAGTACTTC	CSVVGQGFHSEQYF
TRBV28	-	TRBJ2-3	TRBD1	TGTGCCACCACACAGGGGACCATGGTAACAGATACGCAGTATTTT	CATTQGTMVTDTQYF
TRBV27	-	TRBJ1-6	TRBD1	TGTGCCAGCAGTTCGGACAGGGGTGGCTCACCCCTCCACTTT	CASSSDRGGSPLHF
TRBV15	-	TRBJ2-2	-	TGTGCCACAACGGGGGTGGGAGTCGGGGAGCTGTTTTTT	CATTGVGVGELFF
TRBV6-1	-	TRBJ2-5	-	TGTGCCAGCAGCCCGAGCAGGGGCAAGGGGGAGACCCAGTACTTC	CASSPSRGKGETQYF
TRBV20-1	few	TRBJ2-1	TRBD2	TGCAGTGCTAGAGATCATCTGCTAGCGGGAAGGGGCGATGAGCAGTTCTTC	CSARDHLLAGRGDEQFF
TRBV20-1	few	TRBJ1-5	-	TGCAGTGCTAGTAGAAGCAATCAGCCCCAGCATTTT	CSASRSNQPQHF
TRBV5-1	-	TRBJ2-2	-	TGCGCCAGCAGCTGGAGCCCCACTGCGAACACCGGGGAGCTGTTTTTT	CASSWSPTANTGELFF
TRBV4-2	-	TRBJ2-1	-	TGTGCCAGCAGCCGGGGAGGACGGGCCAATGAGCAGTTCTTC	CASSRGGRANEQFF
TRBV9	few	TRBJ2-3	TRBD1	TGTGCCAGCAGCGTACCCGAGAGCGGGACAGGGGATACGCAGTATTTT	CASSVPESGTGDTQYF
TRBV5-1	-	TRBJ2-5	TRBD2	TGCGCCAGCAGCTGGGGGGGACTAGACCAAGAGACCCAGTACTTC	CASSWGGLDQETQYF
TRBV5-1	-	TRBJ2-1	TRBD2	TGCGCCAGCAGCCTGGGGGGACTAGCGTTCAATGAGCAGTTCTTC	CASSLGGLAFNEQFF
TRBV6-6	-	TRBJ1-2	TRBD1	TGTGCCAGCAGTCAAACAGGGGGCAATGGCTACACCTTC	CASSQTGGNGYTF
TRBV6-1	once	TRBJ2-5	TRBD1	TGTGCCAGCAGTGAAGACGTCGGGACAGGCAGGCAAGAGACCCAGTACTTC	CASSEDVGTGRQETQYF
TRBV5-1	-	TRBJ2-3	-	TGCGCCAGCAGCTCCGGACAGACAGATACGCAGTATTTT	CASSSGQTDTQYF
TRBV20-1	-	TRBJ1-2	TRBD1	TGCAGTGCTAGAGCGTGGACAGGGGGCCATGGCTACACCTTC	CSARAWTGGHGYTF
TRBV12-3/TRBV12-4	-	TRBJ1-1	TRBD1	TGTGCCAGCAGATTCGGGGACAGCGCTGAAGCTTTCTTT	CASRFGDSAEAFF
TRBV4-3	few	TRBJ2-1	TRBD2	TGCGCCAGCAGCCAAGCGGTTCTAGCGGGAGCGGAGCAGTTCTTC	CASSQAVLAGAEQFF
TRBV7-2	-	TRBJ2-6	-	TGTGCCATATCCGGGGCTGCTGGGGCCAACGTCCTGACTTTC	CAISGAAGANVLTF
TRBV12-3/TRBV12-4	-	TRBJ2-3	-	TGTGCCAGCAGTTCGGAGTCTAGCACAGATACGCAGTATTTT	CASSSESSTDTQYF
TRBV11-3	once	TRBJ2-3	TRBD2	TGTGCCAGCAGCTTAGGCGTCGGACTAGCCGGGGTGTCAGATACGCAGTATTTT	CASSLGVGLAGVSDTQYF
TRBV7-9	-	TRBJ1-2	TRBD1	TGTGCCAGCAGCTCCGCCCGGACAGGACGAATGAACTATGGCTACACCTTC	CASSSARTGRMNYGYTF
TRBV6-5	few	TRBJ2-3	-	TGTGCCAGCAGCTATCTCCGAGGTAACACAGATACGCAGTATTTT	CASSYLRGNTDTQYF
TRBV6-5	few	TRBJ2-1	-	TGTGCCAGCAGTAAAGACAGGAGCTACAATGAGCAGTTCTTC	CASSKDRSYNEQFF
TRBV10-3	few	TRBJ2-6	-	TGTGCCATCAGGGAGCTTCACTCTGGGGCCAACGTCCTGACTTTC	CAIRELHSGANVLTF
TRBV6-2/TRBV6-3	few	TRBJ2-7	-	TGTGCCAGCAGTTACTCGACCGGGCTCACTACGGGCGAGCAGTACTTC	CASSYSTGLTTGEQYF
TRBV28	few	TRBJ1-2	-	TGTGCCAGTTCGACCAGGGCGGGCTACACCTTC	CASSTRAGYTF